This TCR beta chain is from a study of blood T cell repertoires in COVID-19. As for the study in general: Acute and convalescent COVID-19 specimens originated in the United States, Italy and Spain. T cells, B-cell-depleted T cells, or PBMCs supplied cDNA or gDNA.

Original data processing: Reference gene primer amplification yielded estimated nucleated cell counts. Here immunoSEQ multiplex PCR was the method, and the copy in TCRdb shows in-frame clones only, minus some. V, J and clone size are taken as reported in that table, and D and trimming were inferred from the DNA itself. The table has 180,000 or so clones, around 87% seen once; the top ten hold about 0.98%. Trimming took 6 bases from V and 4 from J, leaving 16 bases between them. CDR1 and CDR2 from the germline V gene are LNHDA and SQIVND (reference sequence). This CDR3 is 15 amino acids long. The sequencing sample was made of peripheral blood. This rearrangement joins TRBV19 to TRBJ1-5, with D perhaps matching TRBD1 (6 bases). The receptor's source is a man aged 18 to 29 with acute or convalescent COVID-19. The CDR3 DNA sequence: TGTGCCAGTAGAATTACAGGGATGGGAAATCAGCCCCAGCATTTT. It is translated as CASRITGMGNQPQHF.